Shown below are 16 T cell receptor beta chains from a single sample sequenced in a study of beta chain features in type 1 diabetes. Expressed TCRB transcripts were sequenced, since all the RNA that had been isolated was reverse transcribed. Generated by immunoSEQ multiplex PCR, the TCRdb table keeps only in-frame clones and is missing some. The sample lists 640,000 or so clones; over 10% were seen once. Study observations and caveats: TCRB CDR3 length was moderately but significantly reduced in all four CD4+ subsets of Type 1 diabetes patients.

Antigens for these TCRs are unknown. The sample was naive CD4+ T cells from blood. The receptors come from a young man with type 1 diabetes.

This CDR3 is CAWRGSQSPLDEKLFF. The CDR3 nucleotides are TGTGCCTGGAGGGGCAGTCAATCGCCTCTGGATGAAAAACTGTTTTTT. The V gene is TRBV30, the J gene TRBJ1-4; D unclear. Germline V gene data show CDR1 as GTSNPN and CDR2 as SVGIG (reference sequence). The CDR3 has 16 residues. V gave up 3 bases and J gave up 6 bases, with 20 bases separating them.

The V and J genes are TRBV30 and TRBJ2-7, with D uncertain. The V and J ends lost 4 bases and 3 bases respectively, with 10 bases between them. The CDR3 loop spans 12 amino acids. CDR1 and CDR2 from the germline V gene are GTSNPN and SVGIG (reference sequence). Here the CDR3 DNA reads TGTGCCTGGAATCCAGGCCGCTACGAGCAGTACTTC. Translated, it gives CAWNPGRYEQYF.

V is TRBV7-9 and J is TRBJ2-6; D not certain. V was pared by 2 bases and J by 0 bases, with 8 bases between. This CDR3 contains 16 residues. CDR1 and CDR2 from the germline V gene are SEHNR and FQNEAQ (reference sequence). CDR3 sequence: CASSLYGDSGANVLTF. The CDR3 DNA reads TGTGCCAGCAGCTTATATGGGGACTCTGGGGCCAACGTCCTGACTTTC.

This sequence joins TRBV5-5 and TRBJ2-5; 7 bases line up with TRBD1. Germline V gene data show CDR1 as SGHKS and CDR2 as YYEKEE (reference sequence). V lost 2 bases and J lost 4; bases outside the gene matches: 14. This CDR3 has 17 amino acids. The CDR3 region has the DNA TGTGCCAGCAGCTTCGGAAGGGGGCTAGTGATGGGAGAGACCCAGTACTTC. It is translated as CASSFGRGLVMGETQYF.

The chain joins TRBV28 to TRBJ2-7; D possibly corresponds to TRBD2 (5 bases). The V gene's germline CDR1 is MDHEN and CDR2 SYDVKM. The CDR3 extends over 14 amino acids. This chain's CDR3 is CAGSRQLSSYEQYF. The CDR3 DNA sequence: TGTGCAGGGAGTCGACAACTAAGCTCCTACGAGCAGTACTTC.

This clone has a handful of counts. V usage is TRBV7-2 and J usage is TRBJ2-3; 9 nucleotides match TRBD2. Germline trimming cut 3 bases from V and 2 bases from J; bases unmatched to any gene: 3. Germline loops: CDR1 SGHTA, CDR2 FQGNSA. The CDR3 is made up of 15 amino acids. DNA for the CDR3: TGTGCCAGCAGCTTTAGCGGGGGTAACACAGATACGCAGTATTTT. Protein sequence: CASSFSGGNTDTQYF.

The V gene is TRBV4-1, the J gene TRBJ1-6; TRBD1 matches at 7 bases. Germline-derived CDR1 and CDR2 are MGHRA and YSYEKL. There are 17 residues in the CDR3. The J segment lost 10 bases and the V segment lost 4 bases, leaving 16 bases of the junction unmatched. CDR3 DNA sequence: TGCGCCAGCAGCCTCGGACAGGCTCTCCTCCTTGACTCACCCCTCCACTTT. It translates to CASSLGQALLLDSPLHF.

The table lists this clone with a few counts. This chain connects TRBV29-1 to TRBJ2-3; tentatively, D is TRBD2 (5 bases). Trimming stripped 7 bases from V and 0 bases from J, with 26 bases between. CDR1 and CDR2 (germline): SQVTM, ANQGSEA. The CDR3 length is 18 residues. The CDR3 DNA sequence: TGCAGCGCCGGAGAGGCGGGCCAATCGGCCTCTAGCACAGATACGCAGTATTTT. Its translation: CSAGEAGQSASSTDTQYF.

This clone was counted between two and nine times. The genes are TRBV25-1 and TRBJ1-4; D ambiguous. This CDR3 contains 15 residues. CDR1 MGHDK and CDR2 SYGVNS come from the germline V gene. Trimming stripped 3 bases from V and 11 bases from J, with 19 bases between. The CDR3 sequence: CASSDMELPPEKLFF. The CDR3 DNA reads TGTGCCAGCAGTGACATGGAGCTTCCCCCTGAGAAACTGTTTTTT.

This clone was found a few times. The chain combines TRBV6-5 with TRBJ2-3; 9 bases align to TRBD2. CDR3 length: 15 residues. The germline gives CDR1 MNHEY, CDR2 SVGAGI. Losses at the gene ends were 7 bases for V and 7 bases for J; bases not matched to a gene: 12. CDR3 region: CASTPAGGPVNTQYF. Written as DNA, the CDR3 is TGTGCCAGCACCCCGGCGGGGGGGCCGGTGAATACGCAGTATTTT.

This clone appeared a few times. The J gene is TRBJ2-1, the V gene TRBV7-9; D gene uncertain. This CDR3 region has 14 residues. Germline V lookup: CDR1 SEHNR, CDR2 FQNEAQ (reference sequence). V lost 7 bases, J lost 2 bases, and 12 bases lay in between. The CDR3 coding sequence is TGTGCCAGCACATCAAGGGCGGCCTACAATGAGCAGTTCTTC. The encoded protein is CASTSRAAYNEQFF.

This clone was detected a few times. This chain joins TRBV6-1 and TRBJ1-1; 10 bases are shared with TRBD1. Germline CDR1 reads MNHNS; CDR2 reads SASEGT. Trimming removed 8 bases from V and 1 base from J; junction bases left unmatched: 4. CDR3 length: 14 amino acids. The CDR3 DNA sequence: TGTGCCAGCCTGGACAGGGGGGAGAACACTGAAGCTTTCTTT. It translates to CASLDRGENTEAFF.

J is TRBJ2-1 and V is TRBV30; perhaps TRBD1 as D (6 bases). V was clipped by 2 bases and J by 3 bases, with 14 bases between them. The CDR3 is 15 residues long. Germline loops: CDR1 GTSNPN, CDR2 SVGIG (reference sequence). CDR3 in DNA: TGTGCCTGGAGTACTCTCCGGGACAACTACAATGAGCAGTTCTTC. Protein product: CAWSTLRDNYNEQFF.

In regard to this clone: Within the sample, other DNA sequences also encode this same CDR3. This chain joins TRBV9 and TRBJ2-1; D tentatively fits TRBD1 or TRBD2 (5 bases each). The V gene lost 0 bases and the J gene lost 1 base, with 8 bases spanning the gap. The V gene's germline CDR1 is SGDLS and CDR2 YYNGEE. The CDR3 loop spans 15 amino acids. CDR3 in amino acids: CASSVVGGSYNEQFF. DNA of the CDR3: TGTGCCAGCAGCGTAGTTGGGGGTTCCTACAATGAGCAGTTCTTC.

This clone has a handful of counts. The chain uses TRBV11-3 and TRBJ1-1; D is perhaps TRBD1 (6 bases). V lost 5 bases and J 0 bases, leaving 10 bases between the germline ends. The germline gives CDR1 SGHNT, CDR2 YENEEA. The CDR3 loop spans 14 amino acids. For the CDR3, the DNA is TGTGCCAGCAGCCCTGGACAGTTGAACACTGAAGCTTTCTTT. Translation gives CASSPGQLNTEAFF.

This chain connects TRBV10-3 to TRBJ1-5, with D perhaps TRBD1 (5 bases). Between the trimmed V and J ends, which lost 5 bases and 0 bases, there was a span of 11 bases. Germline loops: CDR1 ENHRY, CDR2 SYGVKD. The CDR3 is made up of 15 amino acids. The CDR3: CAISRSTDSNQPQHF. As DNA, the CDR3 is TGTGCCATCAGTCGGTCGACAGATAGCAATCAGCCCCAGCATTTT.